This TCR beta chain was recorded in a study of OX40 agonist ivuxolimab in advanced cancers. Points from the study as a whole: Clones of CD4+ and CD8+ blood T cells grew by week 6 at doses of 0.1 to 3.0 mg/kg. Those patients achieving a partial response at 0.1-3.0 mg/kg showed among the lowest clonal expansion.

Repertoires were generated with immunoSEQ multiplex PCR, while TCRdb's copy carries only in-frame clones and drops some. Altogether some 100,000 clones are present, approximately 94% being singletons, with the ten largest covering about 2.6%. Concerning this clone: Antigen specificity is unknown.

This CDR3 is 13 amino acids long. V gave up 5 bases and J gave up 6 bases, with 13 bases separating them. The germline CDR1 and CDR2 sequences are MNHEY and SVGAGI. The sample consisted of CD4+ or CD8+ T cells sorted from blood, taken in a trial of the OX40 agonist ivuxolimab. V gene TRBV6-5 combines with J gene TRBJ1-2; D unresolved. The TCR sequence derives from an adult with an advanced solid tumor such as melanoma, head and neck, liver or kidney cancer. In DNA form, the CDR3 reads TGTGCCAGCAGTGAATACGAGGGTAATGGCTACACCTTC. Translated, it gives CASSEYEGNGYTF.